The 26 T cell receptor beta chains below come from one sample, sequenced in a study of shared clonotypes between healthy human individuals. The method was immunoSEQ multiplex PCR; TCRdb's version includes in-frame clones alone and lacks a portion of them. Of over 2 million clones listed, 90% to 95% were seen once; the top ten hold under 0.15%. Sequencing was performed on naive CD4+ T cells sorted from blood. Subset defined: CD45RA+ positively selected. Receptors were obtained from a young man in good health.

The V call is TRBV6-5, the J call TRBJ2-7; perhaps D is TRBD1 or TRBD2 (6 bases each). V lost 2 bases to trimming and J lost 8 bases, with 7 bases between them. Germline V gene lookup returns CDR1 MNHEY and CDR2 SVGAGI. The CDR3 extends over 11 amino acids. For the CDR3, the DNA is TGTGCCAGCAGTTACGGGGGGCAGCAGTACTTC. It specifies CASSYGGQQYF.

V gene TRBV18 combines with J gene TRBJ2-2; D perhaps matches TRBD1 (5 bases). CDR1 KGHSH and CDR2 LQKENI come from the germline V gene. V was trimmed by 2 bases and J by 9 bases, leaving 13 bases between them. CDR3 length equals 14 residues. The CDR3 loop is CASSPSDTPRELFF. CDR3 nucleotides: TGTGCCAGCTCACCATCGGACACTCCCCGGGAGCTGTTTTTT.

V usage is TRBV7-2 and J usage is TRBJ2-5; tentative D call: TRBD2 (5 bases). The CDR3 has 15 amino acids. V was shortened by 1 base and J by 1 base, with 10 bases between the two germline ends. Germline loops: CDR1 SGHTA, CDR2 FQGNSA. The CDR3 DNA follows: TGTGCCAGCAGCTTAGGTCTAGCACTCCAAGAGACCCAGTACTTC. Its translation: CASSLGLALQETQYF.

The chain combines TRBV5-1 with TRBJ1-2, with 9 bases that match TRBD1. Trimming took 1 base from V and 6 from J; bases not matched to a gene: 19. The germline V gene has CDR1 SGHRS and CDR2 YFSETQ. The CDR3 sequence is 19 residues long. The CDR3 DNA sequence: TGCGCCAGCAGCTTGTGGGGAATACAGGGGGCCAGTTCCGTGGATGGCTACACCTTC. Translation: CASSLWGIQGASSVDGYTF. Together with reference TRBV5-1 and TRBJ1-2, the CDR3 gives the full variable domain: KAGVTQTPRYLIKTRGQQVTLSCSPISGHRSVSWYQQTPGQGLQFLFEYFSETQRNKGNFPGRFSGRQFSNSRSEMNVSTLELGDSALYLCASSLWGIQGASSVDGYTFGSGTRLTVV.

The chain uses TRBV12-5 and TRBJ2-1; 7 nucleotides align to TRBD2. The V gene's germline CDR1 is LGHNT and CDR2 FRNRAP. The trim removed 4 bases at V and 7 bases at J, leaving 7 bases unmatched. There are 14 residues in the CDR3. DNA of the CDR3: TGTGCTAGTGGTTCCGGGGGAGGGGTGAATGAGCAGTTCTTC. It specifies CASGSGGGVNEQFF.

The chain recombines TRBV10-3 with TRBJ2-3; the match to TRBD1 covers 8 bases. CDR1 is ENHRY, CDR2 SYGVKD, per germline. The V gene end was trimmed by 6 bases and the J gene end by 1 base; junction bases not matched to a gene: 6. The CDR3 sequence is 15 residues long. In DNA, the CDR3 is TGTGCCATCAGCAAGGACAGGGCAGGCACAGATACGCAGTATTTT. This translates into CAISKDRAGTDTQYF.

This chain joins TRBV4-3 and TRBJ2-2; TRBD1 matches 10 bases. V gave up 4 bases and J gave up 1 base; unmatched junction bases: 12. The CDR3 length is 19 residues. Germline loops: CDR1 LGHNA, CDR2 YSLEER. As DNA, the CDR3 is TGCGCCAGCAGCCGCTCTCCGGGACAGGGGCCCAAGAACACCGGGGAGCTGTTTTTT. It is translated as CASSRSPGQGPKNTGELFF.

The V gene is TRBV7-6, the J gene TRBJ1-1; D might be TRBD1 (5 bases). V lost 1 base and J lost 2, with 14 bases in between. The CDR3 spans 16 residues. Per germline, CDR1 SGHVS and CDR2 FNYEAQ. CDR3 protein: CASSLGGGGPNTEAFF. The CDR3 nucleotides are TGTGCCAGCAGCTTAGGCGGGGGAGGCCCTAACACTGAAGCTTTCTTT.

About this clone itself: Other DNA sequences in this specimen translate into the identical CDR3. The chain combines TRBV9 with TRBJ2-1; D might be TRBD2 (6 bases). Per germline, CDR1 SGDLS and CDR2 YYNGEE. Trimming removed 0 bases at V and 3 bases at J, with 10 bases between. The CDR3 contains 15 residues. CDR3 residues: CASSVGTGGYNEQFF. The CDR3 DNA reads as TGTGCCAGCAGCGTAGGGACCGGGGGCTACAATGAGCAGTTCTTC. The full variable domain, in which reference TRBV9 and TRBJ2-1 provide the parts outside the CDR3, is DSGVTQTPKHLITATGQRVTLRCSPRSGDLSVYWYQQSLDQGLQFLIQYYNGEERAKGNILERFSAQQFPDLHSELNLSSLELGDSALYFCASSVGTGGYNEQFFGPGTRLTVL.

CDR3 region: CASGDGTLGPLEQYF. The CDR3 DNA sequence: TGCGCCAGCGGGGATGGGACATTAGGCCCCTTGGAGCAGTACTTC. V gene TRBV5-1 combines with J gene TRBJ2-7; D possibly corresponds to TRBD1 (6 bases). The CDR3 contains 15 residues. Trimming stripped 7 bases from V and 7 bases from J, with 24 bases between. Germline V gene sequence: CDR1 SGHRS, CDR2 YFSETQ.

CDR3 sequence reads: CASSLAGGSGYTF. DNA for the CDR3: TGTGCCAGCAGCTTAGCCGGGGGTTCTGGCTACACCTTC. The rearrangement uses TRBV7-9 and TRBJ1-2; D perhaps matches TRBD1 (5 bases). The V gene's germline CDR1 is SEHNR and CDR2 FQNEAQ (reference sequence). The CDR3 contains 13 residues. V was shortened by 0 bases and J by 7 bases, with 9 bases between the two germline ends. The full variable domain, in which reference TRBV7-9 and TRBJ1-2 provide the parts outside the CDR3, is DTGVSQNPRHKITKRGQNVTFRCDPISEHNRLYWYRQTLGQGPEFLTYFQNEAQLEKSRLLSDRFSAERPKGSFSTLEIQRTEQGDSAMYLCASSLAGGSGYTFGSGTRLTVV.

The rearrangement joins TRBV13 to TRBJ2-1; 12 bases line up with TRBD2. Germline V gene sequence: CDR1 PRHDT, CDR2 FYEKMQ (reference sequence). V lost 5 bases, J lost 7 bases, and 6 bases stayed unmatched. The length of the CDR3 is 15 residues. The CDR3 spells CASSRLAGGPNEQFF. DNA of the CDR3: TGTGCCAGCAGCCGTCTAGCGGGGGGGCCTAATGAGCAGTTCTTC.

The genes are TRBV6-1 and TRBJ2-2; 8 bases are a match to TRBD2. With V trimmed by 2 bases and J by 4 bases, 3 bases remained unmatched. The CDR3 runs 15 residues. The V gene's germline CDR1 is MNHNS and CDR2 SASEGT. This CDR3 reads CASSELAGGTGELFF. CDR3 DNA: TGTGCCAGCAGTGAACTGGCGGGAGGCACCGGGGAGCTGTTTTTT.

The chain links TRBV28 to TRBJ1-2; no clear D. The V and J ends lost 8 bases and 4 bases respectively, with 14 bases between them. Germline V gene data show CDR1 as MDHEN and CDR2 as SYDVKM. This CDR3 is 13 amino acids long. Here the CDR3 reads CASGSQEFYGYTF. The CDR3, as DNA: TGTGCCAGCGGGTCCCAGGAGTTCTATGGCTACACCTTC.

V is TRBV18 and J is TRBJ2-2; D is perhaps TRBD1 (5 bases). The CDR3 length is 14 residues. Germline assignment: CDR1 KGHSH and CDR2 LQKENI. The V gene lost 1 base and the J gene lost 6 bases, with 9 bases spanning the gap. Here the CDR3 reads CASSPLATAGELFF. CDR3 DNA sequence: TGTGCCAGCTCACCACTCGCGACAGCCGGGGAGCTGTTTTTT.

About this clone itself: Additional DNA sequences in this sample encode the identical CDR3. The chain recombines TRBV30 with TRBJ2-1; 7 bases align to TRBD1. This CDR3 is built from 13 residues. Germline V lookup: CDR1 GTSNPN, CDR2 SVGIG (reference sequence). V trimming: 0 bases; J trimming: 5 bases; junction bases outside the gene matches: 1. The CDR3 protein is CAWSVQGNNEQFF. The CDR3, as DNA: TGTGCCTGGAGTGTACAGGGGAACAATGAGCAGTTCTTC.

CDR3 loop: CASSLGVSLAGATGKDTQYF. For the CDR3, the DNA is TGTGCCAGCAGCTTGGGGGTTTCACTAGCGGGAGCCACTGGGAAAGATACGCAGTATTTT. The chain couples TRBV5-4 to TRBJ2-3; 11 bases match TRBD2. CDR3 size: 20 residues. V lost 0 bases to trimming and J lost 5 bases; unmatched junction nucleotides: 17. CDR1 is SGHNT and CDR2 is YYREEE in the germline V gene (reference sequence).

V and J are TRBV2 and TRBJ2-3; unclear D gene. The V and J ends lost 7 bases and 2 bases respectively, with 7 bases between them. CDR1 is SNHLY, CDR2 FYNNEI, per germline. The CDR3 has 12 amino acids. This chain's CDR3 is CASKANTDTQYF. The CDR3 DNA reads as TGTGCCAGCAAGGCTAACACAGATACGCAGTATTTT.

The genes are TRBV27 and TRBJ2-2; TRBD2 matches 11 bases. From germline, CDR1 is MNHEY and CDR2 SMNVEV (reference sequence). Trimming took 3 bases from V and 5 from J; bases not matched to a gene: 17. This CDR3 has 20 residues. The CDR3 DNA follows: TGTGCCAGCAGTTTCCGACAGGGGTTGTCGGGACTAGCGGAAACCGGGGAGCTGTTTTTT. It is translated as CASSFRQGLSGLAETGELFF.

This chain joins TRBV5-8 and TRBJ2-1; D call uncertain. V lost 4 bases and J 8 bases, leaving 13 bases between the germline ends. Germline CDR1 SGHTS, CDR2 YDEGEE. The CDR3 is 13 residues long. The CDR3 nucleotides read TGTGCCAGCAGCACTCGTCCGAACGATGAGCAGTTCTTC. Residues: CASSTRPNDEQFF.

The rearrangement links TRBV18 to TRBJ1-3; D uncertain. Trimming stripped 0 bases from V and 0 bases from J, with 12 bases between. The CDR3 has 17 residues. Germline CDR1 is KGHSH and CDR2 is LQKENI. The CDR3 DNA sequence: TGTGCCAGCTCACCACCCAGAAACCCTAGCTCTGGAAACACCATATATTTT. Translating gives CASSPPRNPSSGNTIYF.

The chain links TRBV6-5 to TRBJ2-3; the D gene is possibly TRBD2 (6 bases). Germline V gene data show CDR1 as MNHEY and CDR2 as SVGAGI. CDR3 length equals 12 residues. The germline V and J ends were trimmed by 7 bases and 5 bases, with 10 bases remaining between them. CDR3 amino acids: CASNRAGDTQYF. In nucleotides, the CDR3 is TGTGCCAGCAACAGAGCGGGAGATACGCAGTATTTT.

The chain joins TRBV11-3 to TRBJ2-5; weak D call: TRBD1 (6 bases). V was cut by 1 base and J by 2 bases, with 11 bases left in between. The CDR3 covers 15 residues. The germline gives CDR1 SGHNT, CDR2 YENEEA. CDR3: CASSLGLDRQETQYF. The CDR3 coding sequence is TGTGCCAGCAGCTTAGGCCTCGACAGGCAAGAGACCCAGTACTTC.

The chain uses TRBV6-5 and TRBJ2-4, with D hard to call. Germline CDR1 is MNHEY and CDR2 is SVGAGI. The V end was cut by 6 bases, the J end by 9 bases, with 9 bases between. The CDR3 runs 11 residues. CDR3 in amino acids: CASSSLAIQYF. The CDR3, as DNA: TGTGCCAGCAGCTCCCTGGCCATTCAGTACTTC.

The V and J genes are TRBV7-9 and TRBJ1-5; TRBD1 matches at 7 bases. CDR3 length: 18 amino acids. V dropped 5 bases and J dropped 11; count of bases not matched to a gene: 24. Germline loops: CDR1 SEHNR, CDR2 FQNEAQ (reference sequence). The CDR3 bases are TGTGCCAGCAGCCCAAGGGCTGACAGGGCTCCTGCCGTATTGTCCCAGCATTTT. This translates into CASSPRADRAPAVLSQHF.

This clone has more than one count but fewer than ten. The same CDR3 arises from other DNA sequences in this sample as well. V and J are TRBV7-2 and TRBJ2-3; D is uncertain. Germline assignment: CDR1 SGHTA and CDR2 FQGNSA. This CDR3 contains 12 residues. Trimming stripped 5 bases from V and 0 bases from J, with 3 bases between. The CDR3 bases are TGTGCCAGCAGCCCCAGCACAGATACGCAGTATTTT. It specifies CASSPSTDTQYF.